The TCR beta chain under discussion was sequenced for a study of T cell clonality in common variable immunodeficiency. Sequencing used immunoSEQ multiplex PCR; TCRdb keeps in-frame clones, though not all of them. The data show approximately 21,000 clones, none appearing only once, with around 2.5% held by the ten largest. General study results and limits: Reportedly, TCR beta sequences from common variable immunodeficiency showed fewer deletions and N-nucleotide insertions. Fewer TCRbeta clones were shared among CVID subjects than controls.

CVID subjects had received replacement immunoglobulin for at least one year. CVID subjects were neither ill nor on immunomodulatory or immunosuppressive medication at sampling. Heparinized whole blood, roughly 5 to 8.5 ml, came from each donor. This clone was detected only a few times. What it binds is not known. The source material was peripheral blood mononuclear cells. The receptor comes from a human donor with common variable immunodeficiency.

CDR3 DNA, as far as it was read: TGTGCCAGCTCACCACCGGTAACTAGCGAATCAAATGAG. It encodes CASSPPVTSESNE. The full CDR3 is CASSPPVTSESNEQFF. The genes are TRBV18 and TRBJ2-1; 7 positions match TRBD2. The CDR3 end is not reached by the read, which stops 3 residues before it; the germline J gene fills it in. Germline CDR1 and CDR2: KGHSH and LQKENI. V was pared by 0 bases and J by 7 bases, with 9 bases of the junction left unmatched. The CDR3 contains 16 residues. The whole variable domain, filled in from reference TRBV18 and TRBJ2-1, reads NAGVMQNPRHLVRRRGQEARLRCSPMKGHSHVYWYRQLPEEGLKFMVYLQKENIIDESGMPKERFSAEFPKEGPSILRIQQVVRGDSAAYFCASSPPVTSESNEQFFGPGTRLTVL.